The clone carrying this T cell receptor beta chain was found a few times. Its matching antigen is unknown. In the same sample, other DNA sequences code for this CDR3. From germline, CDR1 is SGHDT and CDR2 YYEEEE. V shed 0 bases and J shed 6 bases, with 0 bases lying between them. This CDR3 spans 11 amino acids. Following RNA extraction, reverse transcription yielded cDNA that acted as the sequencing template. Assay: immunoSEQ multiplex PCR; the TCRdb copy retains only in-frame clones and omits some. This table holds 150,000 to 200,000 clones, around three fifths found once. This entry is derived from a study of CD8+ T cells in alopecia areata. Study-wide results and caveats: Mice showed clearer TCR sharing than patients did, a gap that was possibly HLA-related.

This specimen was CD4+ T cells sorted from blood, taken at week 0. The chain joins TRBV5-6 to TRBJ2-2, with D unresolved. The sequence derives from a human donor with alopecia areata. The CDR3 nucleotides are TGTGCCAGCAGCTTGGCCGGGGAGCTGTTTTTT. Translating it yields CASSLAGELFF.